Below, 8 T cell receptor beta chains from the same sample are listed, as sequenced in a study of blood T cell repertoires in COVID-19. Sequencing used immunoSEQ multiplex PCR; TCRdb keeps in-frame clones, though not all of them. The data show some 380,000 clones, 70% to 85% seen once. Input material: peripheral blood. The receptors were sampled from a human donor with acute or convalescent COVID-19. The donor label of this sample is uncertain.

V and J are TRBV5-1 and TRBJ2-2, with 9 bases lining up with TRBD2. The germline V gene has CDR1 SGHRS and CDR2 YFSETQ. CDR3 size: 17 residues. The trim removed 0 bases at V and 5 bases at J, leaving 8 bases unmatched. The CDR3 region is CASSLGSLAGWTGELFF. CDR3 in DNA: TGCGCCAGCAGCTTGGGCTCGCTAGCGGGATGGACCGGGGAGCTGTTTTTT.

The chain has TRBV4-1 and TRBJ1-6, with 11 bases aligning to TRBD1. J lost 9 bases, V lost 0 bases, and 4 bases had no gene match. This CDR3 is built from 16 residues. CDR1 and CDR2 (germline): MGHRA, YSYEKL. The CDR3 is CASSQEIGTGGSPLHF. In nucleotides, the CDR3 is TGCGCCAGCAGCCAAGAGATAGGGACAGGGGGTTCACCCCTCCACTTT.

The chain couples TRBV6-5 to TRBJ1-1; 11 bases fit TRBD1. The germline CDR1 and CDR2 sequences are MNHEY and SVGAGI. Trimming at V came to 7 bases and at J to 1 base, leaving 2 bases not matched to a gene. The CDR3 spans 14 residues. CDR3: CASTGTGGNTEAFF. The CDR3 region has the DNA TGTGCCAGCACCGGGACAGGGGGGAACACTGAAGCTTTCTTT.

The genes are TRBV18 and TRBJ2-1; D ambiguous. This CDR3 is 16 amino acids long. In germline, CDR1 is KGHSH, CDR2 LQKENI. V lost 2 bases to trimming and J lost 8 bases, with 19 bases between them. The DNA for the CDR3 is TGTGCCAGCTCACCATCCCCAGGCTCTACAGCCTATGAGCAGTTCTTC. As protein: CASSPSPGSTAYEQFF.

The chain recombines TRBV28 with TRBJ1-2; 7 bases are shared with TRBD1. The V gene end was trimmed by 6 bases and the J gene end by 4 bases; junction bases not matched to a gene: 11. The CDR3 sequence is 15 residues long. Germline CDR1 MDHEN, CDR2 SYDVKM. Written as DNA, the CDR3 is TGTGCCAGCAGGCGACAGGGCCTGGGGCTCTATGGCTACACCTTC. Encoded protein: CASRRQGLGLYGYTF.

This clone was observed a single time. The chain joins TRBV7-9 to TRBJ1-2; 8 bases fit TRBD1. This CDR3 has 16 residues. Losses at the gene ends were 6 bases for V and 5 bases for J; bases not matched to a gene: 14. CDR1 and CDR2 from the germline V gene are SEHNR and FQNEAQ (reference sequence). The CDR3 DNA sequence: TGTGCCAGCAGTGCACCGGGACAGGAGCCAGCTTATGGCTACACCTTC. Protein: CASSAPGQEPAYGYTF.

The chain links TRBV5-1 to TRBJ2-3, with 11 nucleotides matching TRBD2. This CDR3 spans 16 amino acids. V dropped 4 bases and J dropped 2; count of bases not matched to a gene: 6. The germline V gene encodes CDR1 SGHRS and CDR2 YFSETQ. For the CDR3, the DNA is TGCGCCAGCAGCCCCGGACTAGCGGGTAACACAGATACGCAGTATTTT. Translating it yields CASSPGLAGNTDTQYF.

V and J are TRBV5-1 and TRBJ1-2; 7 bases fit TRBD1. The CDR3 consists of 14 residues. In germline, CDR1 is SGHRS, CDR2 YFSETQ. The ends lost 0 bases at V and 10 bases at J; junction bases unmatched: 9. CDR3 region: CASSLGRDSPFYTF. The CDR3 DNA reads TGCGCCAGCAGCTTGGGGCGGGACAGTCCTTTCTACACCTTC.